The clone carrying this T cell receptor beta chain was observed a few times. Its specificity is not known. This sample is part of a study of cytomegalovirus exposure and HLA in healthy donors. Amplification used 60 Vbeta primers and 13 Jbeta primers. Profiling relied on immunoSEQ multiplex PCR, and the TCRdb table lists in-frame clones only, not all of them. The repertoire consists of 110,000 to 150,000 clones, with 70% occurring once and the leading ten covering roughly 2%. Findings and caveats of the study: Looking again later, the authors saw that most CMV-associated TCR beta chains seemed HLA-restricted. From TCR beta sequences, most subjects' HLA-A and HLA-B alleles were reportedly predicted accurately.

CDR3 length: 15 amino acids. V dropped 1 base and J dropped 1 base, with 8 bases sitting between them. The V gene's germline CDR1 is SEHNR and CDR2 FQNEAQ (reference sequence). The TCR originated in a woman aged 55 to 70 in good health and CMV-seropositive. The chain combines TRBV7-9 with TRBJ1-5, with a weak D call TRBD1 (5 bases). Input material: PBMCs. The CDR3 bases are TGTGCCAGCAGCTTAGAGGCAGGGAGCAATCAGCCCCAGCATTTT. Its protein is CASSLEAGSNQPQHF.